The clone carrying this T cell receptor beta chain was detected only once. The data were obtained in a study of a mutant IDH1 vaccine in newly diagnosed glioma. Across the study: The treated group averaged about 44 years old and was roughly 60% male, roughly 40% female. Former treatment meant radiotherapy, temozolomide, or both; the majority had gotten both.

Time point: baseline, week 1 (first vaccination visit). Noted treatment: pre-vaccination baseline after standard-of-care therapy. V lost 6 bases and J lost 5, with 13 bases in between. This CDR3 has 13 amino acids. The germline V gene encodes CDR1 SGHVS and CDR2 FNYEAQ. The assay was immunoSEQ multiplex PCR, and TCRdb's table has in-frame clones only and misses some. The sample has 98,000 or so clones, around 90% seen once. Material: PBMCs, obtained from a glioma patient treated with radiotherapy, temozolomide or both. This clonotype was obtained from a woman between 50 and 59 years old with glioma. The J gene is TRBJ1-1, the V gene TRBV7-6; D is possibly TRBD1 (6 bases). CDR3 amino acids: CASSPTGWTEAFF. CDR3 bases: TGTGCCAGCAGTCCCACAGGGTGGACTGAAGCTTTCTTT.